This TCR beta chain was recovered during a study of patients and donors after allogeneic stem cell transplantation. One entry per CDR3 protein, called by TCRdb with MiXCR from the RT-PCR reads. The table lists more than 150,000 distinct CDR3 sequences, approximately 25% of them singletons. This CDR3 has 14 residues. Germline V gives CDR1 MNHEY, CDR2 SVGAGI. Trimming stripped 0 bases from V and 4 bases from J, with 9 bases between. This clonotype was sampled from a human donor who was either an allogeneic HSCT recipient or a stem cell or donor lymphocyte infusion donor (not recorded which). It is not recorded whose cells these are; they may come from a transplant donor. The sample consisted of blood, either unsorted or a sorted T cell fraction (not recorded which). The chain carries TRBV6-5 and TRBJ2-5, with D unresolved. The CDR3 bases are TGTGCCAGCAGTTACTCGAACGGAGCAGAGACCCAGTACTTC. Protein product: CASSYSNGAETQYF.